This TCR beta chain was captured in a study of blood T cell repertoires in COVID-19. Study as a whole: The analysed material was cDNA or gDNA that came from T cells, B-cell-depleted T cells, or PBMCs.

In the original processing: Using reference gene primer amplification, nucleated cell counts were estimated. The table came from immunoSEQ multiplex PCR; TCRdb's copy has only in-frame clones and leaves some out. That table supplies the V and J calls and clone size; D and trimming were determined from the DNA. This table holds approximately 170,000 clones, approximately 91% found once. The length of the CDR3 is 15 residues. Germline V CDR1 and CDR2: ENHRY, SYGVKD. The germline V and J ends were trimmed by 4 bases and 4 bases, with 16 bases remaining between them. Cohort placement rested on clinical history that participants reported themselves. Donors in Cohort 3 counted as recovered after two negative PCRs, clearance, or symptom resolution.

The TCR was taken from a woman aged 18-30 years who had recovered from COVID-19. V is TRBV10-3 and J is TRBJ1-1; no firm D call. The source material was PBMCs or T cells enriched from blood (not recorded which). The CDR3 DNA reads as TGTGCCATCAGTGGAGGGCGAGTGGTCGGCACTGAAGCTTTCTTT. This encodes CAISGGRVVGTEAFF.